This T cell receptor (beta chain) was retrieved from a study of T-cell reconstitution after alpha-beta-depleted transplantation in children. Study-wide results and caveats: As was reported, about two months after transplant, alpha-beta T cells came from several hundred expanded graft clones. There were some patients whose high TCRbeta diversity at day 60 came from surviving recipient T cells and thymic progenitors. After one year, T-cell counts and TCRbeta diversity mostly came from new T cells.

This CDR3 comprises 14 residues. V lost 1 base and J 3 bases, leaving 11 bases between the germline ends. The germline CDR1 and CDR2 sequences are SGHNT and YYREEE (reference sequence). Unique molecular identifiers tagged the TCRbeta library. TCRdb re-derived calls from the PCR reads in MiXCR, one entry per CDR3 protein. This sample yields around 250,000 distinct CDR3 sequences, of which 25% are seen a single time; about 2.8% belongs to the top ten. Details on this clonotype: What it binds is unknown.

The sequence came from a girl aged 2 to 10 with Fanconi anemia, due to receive a stem cell transplant. The V and J genes are TRBV5-4 and TRBJ2-7; D may match TRBD1 or TRBD2 (5 bases each). The specimen comprised PBMCs, sampled before TCRalphabeta/CD19-depleted stem cell transplant. The CDR3 region is CASSLNGANYEQYF. The CDR3 DNA is TGTGCCAGCAGCTTGAACGGGGCAAACTACGAGCAGTACTTC.